The 25 T cell receptor beta chains below all came from one sample that was sequenced in a study of T cell responses to AZD1222 COVID-19 vaccine. Produced via immunoSEQ multiplex PCR; TCRdb's table is partial and in-frame only. The sample yields 100,000 or so clones, 90% to 95% seen once. Sequenced material: peripheral blood, taken 28 days after the second AZD1222 dose. The receptors were gathered from an adult who received the AZD1222 COVID-19 vaccine.

The rearrangement joins TRBV5-4 to TRBJ1-6, with D tentatively TRBD1 (5 bases). V gave up 0 bases and J gave up 9 bases, with 13 bases separating them. The CDR3 contains 15 residues. The germline V gene has CDR1 SGHNT and CDR2 YYREEE (reference sequence). CDR3 amino acids: CASSLDYQGRSPLHF. The CDR3 DNA sequence: TGTGCCAGCAGCTTGGACTATCAGGGACGTTCACCCCTCCACTTT.

This clone was counted once. J is TRBJ2-2 and V is TRBV5-1, with 9 positions matching TRBD2. The germline V gene has CDR1 SGHRS and CDR2 YFSETQ. The CDR3 runs 17 residues. With 3 bases clipped from V and 4 bases from J, the junction kept 10 bases outside the gene matches. CDR3 nucleotides: TGCGCCAGCAGCTCAGGGGCTAGCGGGGCTAGCACCGGGGAGCTGTTTTTT. Translation: CASSSGASGASTGELFF.

The chain carries TRBV9 and TRBJ1-5; D possibly corresponds to TRBD1 (6 bases). CDR3 size: 16 residues. The germline V and J ends were trimmed by 0 bases and 5 bases, with 15 bases remaining between them. Germline lookup yields CDR1 SGDLS and CDR2 YYNGEE. CDR3 sequence (DNA): TGTGCCAGCAGCGTAGGGGGGGCCGGTTCATATCAGCCCCAGCATTTT. Amino acids: CASSVGGAGSYQPQHF. The whole variable domain, filled in from reference TRBV9 and TRBJ1-5, reads DSGVTQTPKHLITATGQRVTLRCSPRSGDLSVYWYQQSLDQGLQFLIQYYNGEERAKGNILERFSAQQFPDLHSELNLSSLELGDSALYFCASSVGGAGSYQPQHFGDGTRLSIL.

The chain uses TRBV6-5 and TRBJ1-2; 7 positions agree with TRBD1. Germline V gives CDR1 MNHEY, CDR2 SVGAGI. Trimming removed 2 bases from V and 5 bases from J; junction bases left unmatched: 8. The CDR3 is made up of 15 amino acids. In DNA, the CDR3 is TGTGCCAGCAGTTACGTCGGCAGGGGGGAATATGGCTACACCTTC. This codes for CASSYVGRGEYGYTF.

The chain recombines TRBV18 with TRBJ1-3; D gene ambiguous. V shed 3 bases and J shed 0 bases, with 6 bases lying between them. This CDR3 comprises 14 residues. Germline CDR1 and CDR2: KGHSH and LQKENI. The CDR3 reads CASSPQSSGNTIYF. CDR3 nucleotide sequence: TGTGCCAGCTCACCTCAGAGCTCTGGAAACACCATATATTTT.

This chain links TRBV29-1 with TRBJ1-2; no reliable D call. Trimming pared 4 bases from V and 3 bases from J, leaving 9 bases between. The V gene's germline CDR1 is SQVTM and CDR2 ANQGSEA. The CDR3 length is 12 residues. The CDR3 here is CSVVGGDYGYTF. The CDR3 nucleotides read TGCAGCGTTGTTGGCGGGGACTATGGCTACACCTTC.

The chain uses TRBV11-3 and TRBJ2-5, with D perhaps TRBD2 (5 bases). The CDR3 is made up of 14 amino acids. Germline V lookup: CDR1 SGHNT, CDR2 YENEEA. V was clipped by 5 bases and J by 2 bases, with 12 bases between them. The CDR3 nucleotides are TGTGCCAGCAGCCGGAGGAGCAGGCAAGAGACCCAGTACTTC. Protein sequence: CASSRRSRQETQYF.

The rearrangement joins TRBV5-8 to TRBJ2-2; no clear D. Germline CDR1 reads SGHTS; CDR2 reads YDEGEE. The CDR3 length is 15 residues. With 4 bases removed from V and 5 bases from J, the gap between germline ends came to 15 bases. CDR3 amino acids: CASSLTPEWTGELFF. Written as DNA, the CDR3 is TGTGCCAGCAGCCTGACCCCTGAATGGACCGGGGAGCTGTTTTTT. Drawing the rest from reference TRBV5-8 and TRBJ2-2, the complete variable domain is EAGVTQSPTHLIKTRGQQATLRCSPISGHTSVYWYQQALGLGLQFLLWYDEGEERNRGNFPPRFSGRQFPNYSSELNVNALELEDSALYLCASSLTPEWTGELFFGEGSRLTVL.

The chain recombines TRBV7-2 with TRBJ2-3; 7 bases are a match to TRBD1. The germline CDR1 and CDR2 sequences are SGHTA and FQGNSA. The ends lost 2 bases at V and 2 bases at J; junction bases unmatched: 7. CDR3 size: 16 residues. CDR3 protein: CASSLIWDSDTDTQYF. CDR3 bases: TGTGCCAGCAGCTTAATATGGGACAGCGACACAGATACGCAGTATTTT.

The chain carries TRBV6-5 and TRBJ1-1, with D maybe TRBD1 (5 bases). From germline, CDR1 is MNHEY and CDR2 SVGAGI. V gave up 2 bases and J gave up 7 bases, with 14 bases separating them. The CDR3 totals 14 residues. This CDR3 reads CASSYKRDVFEAFF. CDR3 sequence (DNA): TGTGCCAGCAGTTACAAACGGGACGTTTTTGAAGCTTTCTTT.

The chain recombines TRBV30 with TRBJ1-3, with unresolved D. V was cut by 3 bases and J by 2 bases, with 8 bases left in between. The germline V gene has CDR1 GTSNPN and CDR2 SVGIG (reference sequence). The CDR3 is 13 amino acids. CDR3 nucleotide sequence: TGTGCCTGGAGCGGCGTTCCTGGAAACACCATATATTTT. The encoded protein is CAWSGVPGNTIYF.

The J gene is TRBJ1-5, the V gene TRBV5-1, with 10 bases aligning to TRBD1. This CDR3 is built from 15 residues. The V gene end was trimmed by 4 bases and the J gene end by 6 bases; junction bases not matched to a gene: 7. Germline V gene lookup returns CDR1 SGHRS and CDR2 YFSETQ. CDR3 DNA sequence: TGCGCCAGCAGCATGACAGGGGGCGCGGGTCAGCCCCAGCATTTT. It codes for CASSMTGGAGQPQHF.

V and J are TRBV15 and TRBJ1-1; D is ambiguous. The CDR3 runs 14 residues. In germline, CDR1 is LNHNV, CDR2 YYDKDF (reference sequence). Trimming removed 1 base from V and 1 base from J, with 7 bases in between. As DNA, the CDR3 is TGTGCCACCAGCAGAGGGTGGGAGAACACTGAAGCTTTCTTT. Protein sequence: CATSRGWENTEAFF.

This clone appeared a few times. The CDR3 region is CASSFHYEQYF. DNA of the CDR3: TGTGCCAGCAGTTTTCACTACGAGCAGTACTTC. This rearrangement joins TRBV28 to TRBJ2-7; no clear D gene. Germline V lookup: CDR1 MDHEN, CDR2 SYDVKM. V gave up 3 bases and J gave up 3 bases, with 3 bases separating them. The CDR3 has 11 amino acids.

The chain uses TRBV19 and TRBJ1-2; maybe TRBD1 (5 bases). CDR3 length: 13 residues. Looked up from germline, CDR1 is LNHDA and CDR2 is SQIVND (reference sequence). Trimming removed 7 bases from V and 8 bases from J, with 17 bases in between. The CDR3 DNA is TGTGCCAGTATTGGTCAGGGCCTTGCCGGCTACACCTTC. It codes for CASIGQGLAGYTF. The full variable domain, rest sourced from reference TRBV19 and TRBJ1-2, is DGGITQSPKYLFRKEGQNVTLSCEQNLNHDAMYWYRQDPGQGLRLIYYSQIVNDFQKGDIAEGYSVSREKKESFPLTVTSAQKNPTAFYLCASIGQGLAGYTFGSGTRLTVV.

The chain has TRBV18 and TRBJ1-5; 7 bases agree with TRBD1. V trimming: 4 bases; J trimming: 4 bases; junction bases outside the gene matches: 7. The CDR3 runs 15 residues. CDR1 and CDR2 (germline): KGHSH, LQKENI. The chain's CDR3 is CASSQTTGTNQPQHF. CDR3 coding DNA: TGTGCCAGCTCACAAACGACAGGGACTAATCAGCCCCAGCATTTT.

V gene TRBV7-9 combines with J gene TRBJ2-3; D might be TRBD2 (6 bases). CDR1 and CDR2 from the germline V gene are SEHNR and FQNEAQ (reference sequence). The CDR3 loop spans 15 amino acids. V was clipped by 1 base and J by 0 bases, with 8 bases between them. The CDR3 coding sequence is TGTGCCAGCAGCTTAGGCGGGGCTAGCACAGATACGCAGTATTTT. Translating gives CASSLGGASTDTQYF.

The chain links TRBV5-1 to TRBJ1-4; 9 bases line up with TRBD1. There are 14 residues in the CDR3. Germline trimming cut 7 bases from V and 8 bases from J; bases unmatched to any gene: 9. Germline V gene lookup returns CDR1 SGHRS and CDR2 YFSETQ. CDR3 residues: CASAPTGGEEKLFF. For the CDR3, the DNA is TGCGCCAGCGCGCCAACAGGGGGCGAAGAAAAACTGTTTTTT.

V gene TRBV5-1 combines with J gene TRBJ1-4; 8 nucleotides match TRBD1. Trimming at V came to 0 bases and at J to 0 bases, leaving 7 bases not matched to a gene. Germline CDR1 and CDR2: SGHRS and YFSETQ. The CDR3 totals 18 residues. The CDR3 nucleotides read TGCGCCAGCAGCTTGGGGGACAGGTTTCCTACAACTAATGAAAAACTGTTTTTT. This gives the protein CASSLGDRFPTTNEKLFF.

The chain couples TRBV19 to TRBJ1-1, with a possible D match to TRBD1 (5 bases). Germline loops: CDR1 LNHDA, CDR2 SQIVND (reference sequence). The germline V and J ends were trimmed by 1 base and 5 bases, with 17 bases remaining between them. The CDR3 runs 16 residues. The CDR3 region is CASSIGPGNSGTEAFF. In nucleotides, the CDR3 is TGTGCCAGTAGTATAGGTCCAGGCAATTCAGGGACTGAAGCTTTCTTT.

This chain joins TRBV5-1 and TRBJ1-1; D unresolved. Trimming cost V 0 bases and J 1 base, with 10 bases left between them. The CDR3 is made up of 15 amino acids. The germline CDR1 and CDR2 sequences are SGHRS and YFSETQ. The CDR3 region has the DNA TGCGCCAGCAGCTTGGGTGGGCGGTCGAACACTGAAGCTTTCTTT. Protein sequence: CASSLGGRSNTEAFF.

V gene TRBV4-2 combines with J gene TRBJ2-1; the match to TRBD2 covers 13 bases. Trimming took 3 bases from V and 5 from J; bases not matched to a gene: 7. This CDR3 spans 17 amino acids. Germline lookup yields CDR1 LGHNA and CDR2 YNFKEQ. DNA for the CDR3: TGTGCCAGCAGCCATACACCCGGGACTAGCGGGGACAATGAGCAGTTCTTC. It encodes CASSHTPGTSGDNEQFF.

V gene TRBV18 combines with J gene TRBJ2-5; the D gene is possibly TRBD2 (6 bases). Trimming removed 6 bases at V and 1 base at J, with 9 bases between. Germline loops: CDR1 KGHSH, CDR2 LQKENI. The CDR3 contains 13 residues. In DNA, the CDR3 is TGTGCCAGCTCGGGCGGGATCCAAGAGACCCAGTACTTC. This codes for CASSGGIQETQYF. Drawing the rest from reference TRBV18 and TRBJ2-5, the complete variable domain is NAGVMQNPRHLVRRRGQEARLRCSPMKGHSHVYWYRQLPEEGLKFMVYLQKENIIDESGMPKERFSAEFPKEGPSILRIQQVVRGDSAAYFCASSGGIQETQYFGPGTRLLVL.

The chain joins TRBV10-3 to TRBJ1-3; D gene unclear. This CDR3 contains 18 residues. Trimming cost V 0 bases and J 0 bases, with 15 bases left between them. Germline CDR1 and CDR2: ENHRY and SYGVKD. The CDR3 loop reads CAISESLQADLSGNTIYF. Here the CDR3 DNA reads TGTGCCATCAGTGAGTCACTCCAGGCTGACCTCTCTGGAAACACCATATATTTT.

This chain links TRBV3-1 (or the pseudogene TRBV3-2) with TRBJ1-2, with D possibly being TRBD1 (5 bases). V lost 5 bases and J 7 bases, leaving 20 bases between the germline ends. This CDR3 region has 15 residues. Germline CDR1 reads LGHDT; CDR2 reads YNNKEL (reference sequence). CDR3 region: CASSFGTDVGVGYTF. The CDR3 bases are TGTGCCAGCAGCTTCGGGACCGACGTCGGGGTTGGCTACACCTTC.